The 17 T cell receptor beta chains reported below all come from one sample, sequenced in a study of Graves' ophthalmopathy and Graves' hyperthyroidism. Amplification of the TCR beta CDR3 regions used RNA transcripts (as template). Second-round multiplex PCR followed a first-round RT-PCR using HTBI primers. MiXCR, applied by TCRdb to the multiplex PCR reads, yields one record per CDR3 protein. The data show about 740,000 distinct CDR3 sequences, with approximately 40% seen just once and 44% held by the top ten. The sample taken for sequencing was peripheral blood. These receptors came from an adult man with Graves' ophthalmopathy.

Of note for this clonotype: A much larger clone sits a single nucleotide away, making a read error possible. This chain connects TRBV7-2 to TRBJ1-2; 8 bases map to TRBD1. In germline, CDR1 is SGHTA, CDR2 FQGNSA. The CDR3 consists of 16 residues. Here the CDR3 reads CASSPDRVASNYGCTF. In nucleotides, the CDR3 is TGTGCCAGCAGCCCGGACAGGGTGGCCTCTAACTATGGCTGCACCTTC.

The J gene is TRBJ1-1, the V gene TRBV7-9, with 9 positions matching TRBD1. CDR1 is SEHNR and CDR2 is FQNEAQ in the germline V gene (reference sequence). V was clipped by 4 bases and J by 6 bases; unmatched bases: 9. This CDR3 has 15 residues. CDR3 sequence: CASSSKPGTGSEAFF. Here the CDR3 DNA reads TGTGCCAGCAGCTCAAAACCCGGGACAGGGTCTGAAGCTTTCTTT. The variable domain in full, with the rest retrieved from reference TRBV7-9 and TRBJ1-1, is DTGVSQNPRHKITKRGQNVTFRCDPISEHNRLYWYRQTLGQGPEFLTYFQNEAQLEKSRLLSDRFSAERPKGSFSTLEIQRTEQGDSAMYLCASSSKPGTGSEAFFGQGTRLTVV.

This chain links TRBV29-1 with TRBJ1-1; D gene unclear. This CDR3 spans 13 amino acids. The V gene's germline CDR1 is SQVTM and CDR2 ANQGSEA. The CDR3 protein is CSGSPPGPEEAFF. Written as DNA, the CDR3 is TGCAGTGGGAGCCCTCCAGGACCAGAGGAAGCTTTCTTT. Full variable domain (remainder filled in from reference TRBV29-1 and TRBJ1-1): SAVISQKPSRDICQRGTSLTIQCQVDSQVTMMFWYRQQPGQSLTLIATANQGSEATYESGFVIDKFPISRPNLTFSTLTVSNMSPEDSSIYLCSGSPPGPEEAFFGQGTRLTVV.

J is TRBJ2-7 and V is TRBV2; possibly TRBD1 for D (5 bases). V was clipped by 5 bases and J by 0 bases, with 14 bases between them. This CDR3 is built from 15 residues. Looked up from germline, CDR1 is SNHLY and CDR2 is FYNNEI. The CDR3 sequence: CASSTGRASSYEQYF. CDR3 DNA sequence: TGTGCCAGCAGTACAGGACGCGCCAGCTCCTACGAGCAGTACTTC.

Regarding this clonotype: A much larger clone lies one base from this, so it may be a read error. This sequence joins TRBV10-3 and TRBJ1-6, with D possibly being TRBD1 (5 bases). From germline, CDR1 is ENHRY and CDR2 SYGVKD. CDR3 length: 15 amino acids. CDR3 region: CAIGERGTNNSPLHF. The CDR3 coding sequence is TGTGCCATCGGTGAACGGGGCACCAATAATTCACCCCTCCACTTT.

There are many counts of this clonotype. The gene calls are TRBV29-1 and TRBJ1-2; TRBD1 agrees at 9 bases. CDR1 and CDR2 from the germline V gene are SQVTM and ANQGSEA. The ends lost 5 bases at V and 6 bases at J; junction bases unmatched: 7. CDR3 length: 13 amino acids. The CDR3 nucleotides are TGCAGCGTTCGAACGGACAGGGGTGATGGCTACACCTTC. As protein: CSVRTDRGDGYTF.

CDR3 bases: TGCGCCAGCAGCCAAGGACTAGCGGGGCTAGAGACCCAGTACTTC. This gives the protein CASSQGLAGLETQYF. The chain employs TRBV4-1 and TRBJ2-5; 11 bases match TRBD2. The CDR3 covers 15 residues. J gave up 4 bases and V 1 base, and 2 bases lay outside the gene matches. CDR1 and CDR2 from the germline V gene are MGHRA and YSYEKL.

This clonotype has a count of ten or more. This rearrangement joins TRBV24-1 to TRBJ1-5; D not resolved. Germline CDR1 reads KGHDR; CDR2 reads SFDVKD. The CDR3 extends over 15 amino acids. The V and J ends lost 11 bases and 7 bases respectively, with 23 bases between them. This CDR3 is CASRTGSGFEQPQHF. CDR3 nucleotide sequence: TGTGCCAGCAGGACGGGGTCAGGATTCGAACAGCCCCAGCATTTT.

Regarding this clonotype: A much larger clone differs from this one at a single base, so this may be a read error. The chain joins TRBV12-3 or TRBV12-4 to TRBJ1-1; no clear D. This CDR3 has 15 residues. The ends were cut back, 5 bases at V and 0 bases at J, with 13 bases in the middle. The CDR3 loop reads CASSVRTDMNTEAFF. The CDR3 bases are TGTGCCAGCAGTGTTCGGACGGATATGAACACTGAAGCTTTCTTT.

This clonotype showed up just once. The chain couples TRBV28 to TRBJ2-5; D may correspond to TRBD1 or TRBD2 (5 bases each). Germline V lookup: CDR1 MDHEN, CDR2 SYDVKM. Trimming removed 6 bases at V and 9 bases at J, with 20 bases between. The CDR3 totals 14 residues. The CDR3 sequence: CASSRDGGNQPQYF. The CDR3 region has the DNA TGTGCCAGCAGCCGGGACGGAGGCAATCAGCCCCAGTACTTC.

This clonotype was recorded at least ten times. The rearrangement joins TRBV12-3 or TRBV12-4 to TRBJ1-1; 7 bases line up with TRBD1. The CDR3 extends over 15 amino acids. Unmatched junction bases numbered 6, after V lost 4 bases and J lost 1 base. This CDR3 reads CASSSLQGKNTEAFF. DNA for the CDR3: TGTGCCAGCAGTTCGCTACAGGGGAAGAACACTGAAGCTTTCTTT.

The chain carries TRBV25-1 and TRBJ1-1, with no clear D. From germline, CDR1 is MGHDK and CDR2 SYGVNS. V dropped 6 bases and J dropped 1 base, with 15 bases sitting between them. The CDR3 is 15 amino acids. This chain's CDR3 is CASSLDPTWNTEAFF. The DNA for the CDR3 is TGTGCCAGCAGCTTAGATCCGACCTGGAACACTGAAGCTTTCTTT.

The chain couples TRBV29-1 to TRBJ1-1; tentatively, D is TRBD1 (5 bases). This CDR3 is built from 14 residues. The V end was cut by 8 bases, the J end by 0 bases, with 16 bases between. From germline, CDR1 is SQVTM and CDR2 ANQGSEA. CDR3: CSSYPGTMNTEAFF. For the CDR3, the DNA is TGCAGCAGTTACCCCGGGACGATGAACACTGAAGCTTTCTTT.

The V and J genes are TRBV7-2 and TRBJ1-4; TRBD1 matches at 7 bases. Germline CDR1 and CDR2: SGHTA and FQGNSA. This CDR3 is 15 amino acids long. V trimming: 3 bases; J trimming: 8 bases; junction bases outside the gene matches: 9. CDR3 DNA sequence: TGTGCCAGCAGCTTGAGCCAGGGGGTCGTCGAAAAACTGTTTTTT. The encoded protein is CASSLSQGVVEKLFF.

Many counts were recorded for this clonotype. The rearrangement uses TRBV7-7 and TRBJ2-5; TRBD2 is a possible D gene (5 bases). The ends were cut back, 5 bases at V and 2 bases at J, with 12 bases in the middle. The CDR3 extends over 14 amino acids. Germline V gene data show CDR1 as SSHAT and CDR2 as FNYEAQ (reference sequence). The CDR3 DNA follows: TGTGCCAGCAGCGGACTGGAACCTCAAGAGACCCAGTACTTC. It encodes CASSGLEPQETQYF.

The CDR3 coding sequence is TGCAGCGTACCTGGGACAGGTAAAGCTGAAGCTTTCTTT. Protein sequence: CSVPGTGKAEAFF. The chain has TRBV29-1 and TRBJ1-1, with TRBD1 matching over 8 bases. This CDR3 region has 13 residues. The V gene's germline CDR1 is SQVTM and CDR2 ANQGSEA. J was trimmed by 6 bases and V by 6 bases; bases with no gene match: 9. The full variable domain, with the rest looked up from reference TRBV29-1 and TRBJ1-1, is SAVISQKPSRDICQRGTSLTIQCQVDSQVTMMFWYRQQPGQSLTLIATANQGSEATYESGFVIDKFPISRPNLTFSTLTVSNMSPEDSSIYLCSVPGTGKAEAFFGQGTRLTVV.

This clonotype was seen many times. In DNA, the CDR3 is TGTGCCAGCAGCTCCGGGACAGGGGCTCATGGCTACACCTTC. This codes for CASSSGTGAHGYTF. The rearrangement uses TRBV7-2 and TRBJ1-2, with 10 bases identical to TRBD1. Germline V lookup: CDR1 SGHTA, CDR2 FQGNSA. V was clipped by 4 bases and J by 6 bases; unmatched bases: 5. The CDR3 is made up of 14 amino acids.